This is a list of T cell receptor beta chains from one sample in a study of blood T cell repertoires in COVID-19. The method was immunoSEQ multiplex PCR; TCRdb's version includes in-frame clones alone and lacks a portion of them. The repertoire holds roughly 220,000 clones, with around three quarters as singletons. The sequencing sample was made of peripheral blood. Receptors originate from a woman in her sixties or seventies with acute or convalescent COVID-19. Both conserved end residues are part of each CDR3. Each record gives: CDR3 DNA, CDR3 protein, D gene, V gene, clone size, J gene. D genes are given only for firm matches. Expanded clones get a size class; other rows say once, few or many, or leave the size out.

TGTGCCAGCAGCCCTCACGGTGGGAACACTGAAGCTTTCTTT,CASSPHGGNTEAFF,.,TRBV3-1/TRBV3-2,.,TRBJ1-1
TGTGCCAGCAGCACGGGACAGGGGCTAACCGGGGAGCTGTTTTTT,CASSTGQGLTGELFF,TRBD1,TRBV7-2,.,TRBJ2-2
TGTGCCAGCTCACCATGGGAGAGTGCGAGGGACGAGCAGTACTTC,CASSPWESARDEQYF,.,TRBV18,.,TRBJ2-7
TGTGCCAGCAGCCGTAGCGGGAGAGGAAACACCGGGGAGCTGTTTTTT,CASSRSGRGNTGELFF,TRBD2,TRBV5-6,.,TRBJ2-2
TGTGCCAGCAGAAGAGGACTAGCGGTCGGGAATGAGCAGTTCTTC,CASRRGLAVGNEQFF,TRBD2,TRBV2,.,TRBJ2-1
TGTGCCAGCAGCCAACGGGTTACGGGGGATACGCAGTATTTT,CASSQRVTGDTQYF,.,TRBV16,.,TRBJ2-3
TGTGCCAGCAGTACCCGGACAGTAAGCAATCAGCCCCAGCATTTT,CASSTRTVSNQPQHF,.,TRBV6-2/TRBV6-3,.,TRBJ1-5
TGCGCCAGCAGCTTGGTGGGGCAGGGGGACCTCCAAGAGACCCAGTACTTC,CASSLVGQGDLQETQYF,TRBD1,TRBV5-1,.,TRBJ2-5
TGTGCCACCAGCAGAGACCCCCCGGGACACAGGGTGGAGACCCAGTACTTC,CATSRDPPGHRVETQYF,.,TRBV15,.,TRBJ2-5
TGTGCCAGTAGTAGGACCGGGACAGGAACTTACGAGCAGTACTTC,CASSRTGTGTYEQYF,TRBD1,TRBV19,.,TRBJ2-7
TGTGCCAGCAGCTTAACAGGTTCTAACACTGAAGCTTTCTTT,CASSLTGSNTEAFF,.,TRBV7-2,.,TRBJ1-1
TGTGCCAGCAGGAGGGACACCTACGAGCAGTACTTC,CASRRDTYEQYF,.,TRBV2,once,TRBJ2-7
TGTGCCAGCAGCATTGACAGGGGAGACTACGAGCAGTACTTC,CASSIDRGDYEQYF,TRBD1,TRBV2,.,TRBJ2-7
TGTGCCACCAGCAGGGACAGGCAGAACTATGGCTACACCTTC,CATSRDRQNYGYTF,TRBD1,TRBV15,.,TRBJ1-2
TGTGCCAGCTATAAAAAAAGGGGGAGGGGCCCTAGCAATCAGCCCCAGCATTTT,CASYKKRGRGPSNQPQHF,.,TRBV14,few,TRBJ1-5
TGTGCCAGCTCACCACTCTCTCCAGGACAAGGCGACGAGCAGTACTTC,CASSPLSPGQGDEQYF,.,TRBV18,.,TRBJ2-7
TGTGCCAGCAGACCACAGGGGCCCTATGGCTACACCTTC,CASRPQGPYGYTF,TRBD1,TRBV11-2,few,TRBJ1-2
TGTGCCAGCAGATCGACTAGCGGGAGAGATACGCAGTATTTT,CASRSTSGRDTQYF,TRBD2,TRBV27,.,TRBJ2-3
TGTGCCAGCAGCCGGGGACAGCCCGGCACAGATACGCAGTATTTT,CASSRGQPGTDTQYF,TRBD1,TRBV7-9,.,TRBJ2-3
TGCGCCAGCAGCTTGGAGGGGATAGACAATCAGCCCCAGCATTTT,CASSLEGIDNQPQHF,.,TRBV5-1,few,TRBJ1-5
TGTGCCAGCAGCTTAGGGGGACTAGCGGGAACGGAGACCCAGTACTTC,CASSLGGLAGTETQYF,TRBD2,TRBV7-3,.,TRBJ2-5
TGTGCCAGCAGTGAAGCTAGCAACCAGTGGAAGCAGTACTTC,CASSEASNQWKQYF,.,TRBV6-1,.,TRBJ2-7
TGTGCCAGCAGCCGGGACAGGGGGCTGGATGAGCAGTTCTTC,CASSRDRGLDEQFF,TRBD1,TRBV27,.,TRBJ2-1
TGTGCCAGCAGCAGTAGCGGGCTATACAATGAGCAGTTCTTC,CASSSSGLYNEQFF,TRBD2,TRBV11-2,.,TRBJ2-1